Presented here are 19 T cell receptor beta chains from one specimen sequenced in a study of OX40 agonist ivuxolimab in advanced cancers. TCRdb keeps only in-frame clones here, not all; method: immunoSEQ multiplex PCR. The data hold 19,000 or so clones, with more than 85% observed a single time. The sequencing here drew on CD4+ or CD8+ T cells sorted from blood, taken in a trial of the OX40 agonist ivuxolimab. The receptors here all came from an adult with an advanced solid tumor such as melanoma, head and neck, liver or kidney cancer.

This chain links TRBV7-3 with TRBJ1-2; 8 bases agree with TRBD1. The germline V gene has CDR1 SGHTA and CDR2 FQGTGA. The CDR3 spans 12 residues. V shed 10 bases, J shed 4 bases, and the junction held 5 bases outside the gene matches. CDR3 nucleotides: TGTGCCACCACTCAGGGGGCCTATGGCTACACCTTC. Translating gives CATTQGAYGYTF.

This chain's CDR3 is CASSDKDRGVVSGANVLTF. The CDR3 DNA sequence: TGTGCCAGCAGTGACAAGGACAGGGGAGTTGTCTCTGGGGCCAACGTCCTGACTTTC. The chain joins TRBV27 to TRBJ2-6, with 9 bases fitting TRBD1. The V gene's germline CDR1 is MNHEY and CDR2 SMNVEV (reference sequence). Trimming at V came to 5 bases and at J to 0 bases, leaving 11 bases not matched to a gene. CDR3 length equals 19 residues.

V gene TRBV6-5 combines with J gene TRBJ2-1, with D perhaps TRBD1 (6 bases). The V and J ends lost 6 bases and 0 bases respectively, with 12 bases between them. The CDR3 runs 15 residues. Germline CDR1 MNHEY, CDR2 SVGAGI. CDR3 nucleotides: TGTGCCAGCAGCTATACAGGGAGCTCCTACAATGAGCAGTTCTTC. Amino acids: CASSYTGSSYNEQFF.

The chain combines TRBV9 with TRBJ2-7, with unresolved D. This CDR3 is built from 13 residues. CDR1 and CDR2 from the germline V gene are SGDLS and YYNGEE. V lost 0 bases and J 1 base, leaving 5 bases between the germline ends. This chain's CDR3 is CASSVGASYEQYF. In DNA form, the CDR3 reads TGTGCCAGCAGCGTAGGCGCATCCTACGAGCAGTACTTC. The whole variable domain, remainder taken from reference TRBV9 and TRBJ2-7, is DSGVTQTPKHLITATGQRVTLRCSPRSGDLSVYWYQQSLDQGLQFLIQYYNGEERAKGNILERFSAQQFPDLHSELNLSSLELGDSALYFCASSVGASYEQYFGPGTRLTVT.

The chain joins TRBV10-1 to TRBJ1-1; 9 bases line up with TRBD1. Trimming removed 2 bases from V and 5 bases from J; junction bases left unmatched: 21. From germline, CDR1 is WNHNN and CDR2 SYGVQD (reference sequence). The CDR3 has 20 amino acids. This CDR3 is CASSEASRDVHNRGRTEAFF. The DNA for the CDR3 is TGCGCCAGCAGTGAGGCCTCGAGAGACGTACACAACAGGGGGCGGACTGAAGCTTTCTTT.

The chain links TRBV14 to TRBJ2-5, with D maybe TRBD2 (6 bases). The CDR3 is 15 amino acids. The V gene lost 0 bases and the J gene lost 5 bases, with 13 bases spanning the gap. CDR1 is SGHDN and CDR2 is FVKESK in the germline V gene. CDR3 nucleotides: TGTGCCAGCAGCCAAGATCTGAGCGGGTTTGAGACCCAGTACTTC. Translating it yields CASSQDLSGFETQYF.

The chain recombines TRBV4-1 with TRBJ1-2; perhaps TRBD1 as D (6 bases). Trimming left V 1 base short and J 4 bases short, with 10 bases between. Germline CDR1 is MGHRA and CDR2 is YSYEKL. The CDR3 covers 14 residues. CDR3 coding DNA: TGCGCCAGCAGCCAAGCAGGGGCTGGCTATGGCTACACCTTC. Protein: CASSQAGAGYGYTF.

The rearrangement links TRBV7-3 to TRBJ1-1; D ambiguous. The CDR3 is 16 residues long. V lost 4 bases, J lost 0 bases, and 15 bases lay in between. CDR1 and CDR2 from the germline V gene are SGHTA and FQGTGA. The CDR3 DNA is TGTGCCAGCAGCTCCCGATCAGGAAACATGAACACTGAAGCTTTCTTT. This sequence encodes CASSSRSGNMNTEAFF.

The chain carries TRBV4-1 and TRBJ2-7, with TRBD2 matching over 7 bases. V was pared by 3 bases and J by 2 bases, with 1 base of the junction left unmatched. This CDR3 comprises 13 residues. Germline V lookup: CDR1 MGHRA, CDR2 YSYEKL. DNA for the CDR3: TGCGCCAGCAGCCAGGCGGGGGCCTACGAGCAGTACTTC. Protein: CASSQAGAYEQYF.

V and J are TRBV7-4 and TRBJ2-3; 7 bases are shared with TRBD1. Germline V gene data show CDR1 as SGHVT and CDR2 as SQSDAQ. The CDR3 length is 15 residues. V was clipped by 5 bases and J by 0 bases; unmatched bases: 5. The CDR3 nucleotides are TGTGCCAGCAGCCTGGGGACAGCCAGCACAGATACGCAGTATTTT. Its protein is CASSLGTASTDTQYF. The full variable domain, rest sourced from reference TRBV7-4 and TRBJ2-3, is GAGVSQSPRYKVAKRGRDVALRCDSISGHVTLYWYRQTLGQGSEVLTYSQSDAQRDKSGRPSGRFSAERPERSVSTLKIQRTEQGDSAVYLCASSLGTASTDTQYFGPGTRLTVL.

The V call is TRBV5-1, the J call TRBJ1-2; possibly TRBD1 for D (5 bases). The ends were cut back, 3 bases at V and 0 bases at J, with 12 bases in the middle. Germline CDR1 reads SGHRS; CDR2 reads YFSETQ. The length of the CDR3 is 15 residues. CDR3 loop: CASSSQGGANYGYTF. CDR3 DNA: TGCGCCAGCAGCTCCCAGGGTGGGGCTAACTATGGCTACACCTTC.

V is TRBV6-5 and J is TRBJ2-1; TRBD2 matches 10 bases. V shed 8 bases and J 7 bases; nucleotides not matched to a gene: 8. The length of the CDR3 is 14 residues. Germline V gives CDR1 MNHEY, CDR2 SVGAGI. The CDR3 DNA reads TGTGCCAGCGGGCTAGCGGGGGCACATAATGAGCAGTTCTTC. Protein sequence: CASGLAGAHNEQFF.

CDR3 sequence: CASSPGLLDADTQYF. The DNA for the CDR3 is TGTGCCAGCAGCCCGGGACTACTGGACGCAGATACGCAGTATTTT. The chain couples TRBV9 to TRBJ2-3, with 7 bases fitting TRBD2. With V trimmed by 4 bases and J by 4 bases, 9 bases remained unmatched. The CDR3 spans 15 residues. Germline values: CDR1 SGDLS, CDR2 YYNGEE. The full variable domain, with the rest looked up from reference TRBV9 and TRBJ2-3, is DSGVTQTPKHLITATGQRVTLRCSPRSGDLSVYWYQQSLDQGLQFLIQYYNGEERAKGNILERFSAQQFPDLHSELNLSSLELGDSALYFCASSPGLLDADTQYFGPGTRLTVL.

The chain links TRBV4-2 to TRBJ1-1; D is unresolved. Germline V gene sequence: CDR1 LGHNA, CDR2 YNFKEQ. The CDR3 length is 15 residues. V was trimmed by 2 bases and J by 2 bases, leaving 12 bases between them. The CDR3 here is CASSQSRRTNTEAFF. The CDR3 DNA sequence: TGTGCCAGCAGCCAAAGTAGACGGACTAACACTGAAGCTTTCTTT.

The CDR3 region has the DNA TGCGCCAGCAGCCAGGCCGGGGCAGCAGGATCACCCCTCCACTTT. Translated, it gives CASSQAGAAGSPLHF. The chain employs TRBV4-1 and TRBJ1-6, with D possibly TRBD1 on 5 matching bases. Germline V gives CDR1 MGHRA, CDR2 YSYEKL. The V and J ends lost 3 bases and 10 bases respectively, with 16 bases between them. The CDR3 spans 15 residues.

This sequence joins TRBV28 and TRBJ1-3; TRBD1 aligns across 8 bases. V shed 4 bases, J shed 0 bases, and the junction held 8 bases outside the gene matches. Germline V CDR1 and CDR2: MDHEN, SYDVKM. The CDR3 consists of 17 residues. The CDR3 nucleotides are TGTGCCAGCAGTTCCGGACAGGGTACGATCTCTGGAAACACCATATATTTT. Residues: CASSSGQGTISGNTIYF.

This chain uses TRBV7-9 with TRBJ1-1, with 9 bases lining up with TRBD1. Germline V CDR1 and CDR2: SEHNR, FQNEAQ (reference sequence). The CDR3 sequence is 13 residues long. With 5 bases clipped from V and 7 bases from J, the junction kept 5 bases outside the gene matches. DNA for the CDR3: TGTGCCAGCAGCCCCGGGACAGGGAATGAAGCTTTCTTT. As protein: CASSPGTGNEAFF.

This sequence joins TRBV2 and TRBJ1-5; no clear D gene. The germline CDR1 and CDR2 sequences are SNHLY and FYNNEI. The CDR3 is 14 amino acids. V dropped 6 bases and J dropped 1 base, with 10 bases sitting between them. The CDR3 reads CASSSTASNQPQHF. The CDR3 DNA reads TGTGCCAGCAGCTCGACGGCCAGCAATCAGCCCCAGCATTTT.

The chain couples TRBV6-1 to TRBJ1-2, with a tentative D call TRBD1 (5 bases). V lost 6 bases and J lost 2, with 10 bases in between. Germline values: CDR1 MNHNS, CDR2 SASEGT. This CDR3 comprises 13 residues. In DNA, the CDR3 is TGTGCCAGCAGGGGTTGGGACAACTATGGCTACACCTTC. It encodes CASRGWDNYGYTF.